Sequencing of this T cell receptor beta chain was carried out in a study of T cells in Graves' hyperthyroidism and ophthalmopathy. The CDR3 length is 16 residues. Germline CDR1 is SGHVS and CDR2 is FQNEAQ. V lost 5 bases, J lost 10 bases, and 16 bases stayed unmatched. Pregnant or lactating patients were excluded, as were those with uncontrolled infection or other autoimmune disease. In making diagnoses, clinical symptoms, serum thyroxine and TRAb, thyroid ultrasound and orbital computed tomography were all used. Cells are PBMCs isolated from about 10 ml of fresh blood. Study-wide results and limits: Stable hyperthyroidism and ophthalmopathy were separated using 13 V-J signatures.

Amplification of TCR beta CDR3 regions was performed using RNA transcripts as template. The TCR CDR3 was amplified in a first-round RT-PCR using the HTBI primer set. TCRdb redid the calling of the multiplex PCR reads with MiXCR, one entry per CDR3 protein. The table records about 360,000 distinct CDR3 sequences, over 10% of them present only once. This clonotype was seen repeatedly, ten times or more. Its specificity is unknown. The material sequenced was blood. The source is a woman between 18 and 29 years old with Graves' hyperthyroidism. The rearrangement joins TRBV7-8 to TRBJ1-4, with 7 nucleotides matching TRBD1. The CDR3 loop is CASSTRQGPVGGKLFF. The CDR3 nucleotides read TGTGCCAGCAGCACCAGACAGGGCCCCGTTGGGGGAAAACTGTTTTTT.